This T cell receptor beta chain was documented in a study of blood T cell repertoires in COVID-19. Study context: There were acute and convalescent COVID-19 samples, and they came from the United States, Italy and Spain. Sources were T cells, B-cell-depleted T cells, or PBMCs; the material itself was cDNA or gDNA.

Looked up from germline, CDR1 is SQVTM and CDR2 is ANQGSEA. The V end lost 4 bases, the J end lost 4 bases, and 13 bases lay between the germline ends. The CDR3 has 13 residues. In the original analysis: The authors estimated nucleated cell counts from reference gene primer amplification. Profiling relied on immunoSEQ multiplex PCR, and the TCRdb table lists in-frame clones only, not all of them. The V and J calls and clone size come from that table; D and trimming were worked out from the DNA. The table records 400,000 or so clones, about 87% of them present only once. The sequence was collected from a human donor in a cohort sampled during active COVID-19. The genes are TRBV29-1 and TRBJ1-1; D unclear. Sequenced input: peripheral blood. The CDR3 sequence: CSVVPLASTEAFF. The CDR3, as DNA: TGCAGCGTTGTTCCTTTAGCGAGCACTGAAGCTTTCTTT.